This T cell receptor (beta chain) was captured by sequencing in a study of early stage breast cancer tumors (dated by TCRdb to between 2016 and 2019). At the level of the whole study: Of the approximately 15 invasive breast tumors, about a dozen were found to be estrogen receptor-positive, progesterone receptor-positive and HER2-negative. About 70% of the 12 ER+/PR+/HER2- tumors were invasive ductal carcinomas, while the other four were invasive lobular carcinomas. On average, each sample got 7.5 to 10-fold read coverage. The samples as a whole yielded a few million detected templates, corresponding to roughly 1 million unique clonotypes.

Turning to this clone: This clone's antigen is unknown. No base quality information exists; no much larger clone differs at one position.

Two independent genomic DNA replicates were amplified for each sample, with approximately 0.5 ug used for blood and about 1.5 ug for tumor or normal breast. Following the manufacturer's instructions, the ImmunoSeq Intro kit was used to carry out TCRB sequencing on genomic DNA. Multiplex PCR was run for 30 to 35 cycles using proprietary primers and spike-in control sequences for absolute quantification. Single-end 150-bp reads were used to sequence an 87-bp fragment spanning the CDR3 and the flanking V and J genes. Each lane of an Illumina MiSeq using version 3.0 chemistry carried seven multiplexed samples, with two replicates per sample. The original pipeline was this. Raw data were processed with the vendor's proprietary pipeline, and both replicates were merged into a single result per sample. To define clonotypes, the study grouped productive rearrangements that shared the V-gene family, CDR3 amino acid sequence and J-gene segment. To compute clonality, the normalized Shannon entropy (Pielou evenness) of TCRB abundances was subtracted from 1. T cell density was estimated by dividing total templates by the number of input cells inferred from the DNA input amount. Recon with default parameters was used to estimate total repertoire diversity and clonality. A clonotype counted as tumor-enriched if its abundance in tumor exceeded 0.1% and was at least 32-fold higher than its abundance in normal breast. What TCRdb holds here is the immuneACCESS table cut down to in-frame rearrangements. Part of the clones is not present; checked against another copy, under half of the missing clones reflect an unresolved V gene, and the others are unexplained. D and trimming come from the DNA, and the V and J calls and clone size come from that table. A total of fewer than 35,000 clones appear in this sample, around 70% of them only once. The top ten hold roughly a third of the sample.

Paper-wide results and their limitations: Analysis by tumor subtype was prevented by the small cohort size. Enriched TCRB sequences shared across patients were mostly commonly generated sequences, unlikely to play an important role in the tumor microenvironment. Compared with adjacent normal breast tissue, tumors had about 2.5-fold higher T cell density and higher clonality. Bulk genomic DNA sequencing of unsorted cells missed chain pairing and functional markers such as CD4, CD8 and FOXP3. Repertoires from blood resembled normal breast more closely than tumor, and using blood as a reference for each tissue separated tumor from normal in most of the 16 patients.

From a lookup of the germline V gene, CDR1 and CDR2 are SGHRS and YFSETQ. Taken from cysteine to phenylalanine, the CDR3 has 12 residues. The only DNA kept is the CDR3, 36 bases in frame from the first base. Trimming removed 2 bases from V and 6 bases from J, leaving 8 bases between the germline ends. The study profiled bulk TCR beta-chain repertoires in matched peripheral blood, tumor and adjacent normal breast tissue taken from about 16 patients with early-stage breast cancer. Before surgery, roughly 5-11 mL of whole blood was collected into EDTA tubes and then processed within 2 hours. Ficoll-Paque centrifugation in SepMate-50 tubes was used to isolate peripheral blood mononuclear cells. For storage in liquid nitrogen, PBMCs were cryopreserved as aliquots of about 1.9 to 4 million cells in roughly 90% FBS with around 10% DMSO. The Qiagen AllPrep DNA/RNA Mini kit was used to extract genomic DNA.

The chain joins TRBV5-1 to TRBJ1-2; the D gene is unclear. Sequencing was performed on blood. The TCR was taken from a person in their fifties with breast cancer. The CDR3 region reads CASSLTQDGYTF. The DNA sequence is as follows: TGCGCCAGCAGCTTAACTCAGGATGGCTACACCTTC.